This T cell receptor (beta chain) was sequenced in a study of early T cells in non-severe SARS-CoV-2 infection. Study-wide context: It was bulk RNA from unsorted whole blood that was sequenced, and the chains were unpaired. Regarding the study as a whole: The study's VDJdb matching favored anti-spike CD8 responses and missed private and CD4 specificities.

The CDR3 extends over 14 amino acids. CDR1 is SEHNR and CDR2 is FQNEAQ in the germline V gene (reference sequence). Trimming removed 6 bases at V and 2 bases at J, with 13 bases between. On this clonotype itself: Antigen specificity is unknown.

Unique molecular identifiers were affixed to single, distinct cDNA molecules. TCRdb fed the 5' RACE reads into MiXCR, producing one record per CDR3 protein. The sample lists 55,000 to 70,000 distinct CDR3 sequences, roughly a tenth occurring once. V is TRBV7-9 and J is TRBJ1-1; tentative D call: TRBD1 (6 bases). This receptor was taken from an adult who was a healthcare worker with PCR-confirmed SARS-CoV-2 infection or an uninfected control (not recorded which). Sequencing was performed on whole blood. The CDR3 protein is CASSSTGRNTEAFF. The CDR3 nucleotides are TGTGCCAGCAGTAGTACAGGGAGAAACACTGAAGCTTTCTTT. The whole variable domain, remainder taken from reference TRBV7-9 and TRBJ1-1, is DTGVSQNPRHKITKRGQNVTFRCDPISEHNRLYWYRQTLGQGPEFLTYFQNEAQLEKSRLLSDRFSAERPKGSFSTLEIQRTEQGDSAMYLCASSSTGRNTEAFFGQGTRLTVV.